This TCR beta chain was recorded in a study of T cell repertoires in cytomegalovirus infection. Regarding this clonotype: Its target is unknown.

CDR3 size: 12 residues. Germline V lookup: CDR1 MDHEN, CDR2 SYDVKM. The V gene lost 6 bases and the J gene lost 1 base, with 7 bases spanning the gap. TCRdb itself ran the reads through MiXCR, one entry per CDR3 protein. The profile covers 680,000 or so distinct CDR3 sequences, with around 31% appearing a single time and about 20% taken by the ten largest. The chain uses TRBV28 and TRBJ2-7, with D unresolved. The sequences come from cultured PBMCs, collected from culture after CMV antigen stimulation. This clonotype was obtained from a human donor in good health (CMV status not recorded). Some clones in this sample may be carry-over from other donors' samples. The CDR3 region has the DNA TGTGCCAGCAGGTTACAGTCCTACGAGCAGTACTTC. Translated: CASRLQSYEQYF.